This T cell receptor beta chain was identified during a study of response to subunit inactivated influenza vaccine. TCRdb re-called the RT-PCR reads with MiXCR, one entry per CDR3 protein. Here the sample spans approximately 490,000 distinct CDR3 sequences, approximately 7.7% being singletons. This clonotype was seen ten or more times. The target antigen is unknown. Study-level points and caveats: Few additional T cells are recruited per seasonal influenza vaccination, authors suggested.

Trimming took 0 bases from V and 7 from J, leaving 9 bases between them. The germline CDR1 and CDR2 sequences are LGHNA and YNFKEQ. CDR3 length: 14 residues. The origin of this receptor is a man between 45 and 75 years old who received an inactivated influenza vaccine. The sequencing used PBMCs from blood, collected 23 to 25 months after vaccination. V is TRBV4-2 and J is TRBJ1-4, with D possibly being TRBD1 (5 bases). CDR3 in DNA: TGTGCCAGCAGCCAAGATTTGCAGGGTGAAAAACTGTTTTTT. This encodes CASSQDLQGEKLFF.